This is a list of T cell receptor beta chains from one sample in a study of T cell changes during pregnancy in multiple sclerosis. Assay: immunoSEQ multiplex PCR; the TCRdb copy retains only in-frame clones and omits some. The repertoire consists of some 97,000 clones, with more than 80% occurring once and the leading ten covering 1.2%. The input for sequencing was peripheral blood, taken in the second trimester of pregnancy. The receptors stem from a female donor with multiple sclerosis, enrolled in a pregnancy study. CDR3s include the opening cysteine and the closing phenylalanine or tryptophan. A D gene is named only where the DNA matches it firmly. For some rows the clone size is stated as once, few or many, or as a class when expanded; others skip it.

v_call,clone_size,j_call,d_call,cdr3_aa,cdr3_nt
TRBV29-1,NA,TRBJ2-7,TRBD2,CSVRFWGSLAGAGSYEQYF,TGCAGCGTTAGATTTTGGGGCAGCTTAGCGGGAGCCGGCTCCTACGAGCAGTACTTC
TRBV25-1,once,TRBJ2-1,TRBD2,CASRGVGLAGAGEQFF,TGTGCCAGCAGGGGGGTGGGACTAGCGGGAGCTGGAGAGCAGTTCTTC
TRBV14,once,TRBJ2-1,NA,CASSHILGNNEQFF,TGTGCCAGCAGCCACATTCTAGGAAACAATGAGCAGTTCTTC
TRBV19,NA,TRBJ2-7,NA,CASSSQRREDYEQYF,TGTGCCAGTAGTAGCCAGCGAAGGGAGGACTACGAGCAGTACTTC
TRBV5-6,NA,TRBJ2-1,TRBD1,CASSLVGSGGHEQFF,TGTGCCAGCAGCTTGGTAGGGTCAGGGGGCCATGAGCAGTTCTTC
TRBV23-1,NA,TRBJ2-3,TRBD1,CASSRPGQGSPTDTQYF,TGCGCCAGCAGTCGACCGGGACAGGGGTCCCCCACAGATACGCAGTATTTT
TRBV18,NA,TRBJ2-7,NA,CASSLRDEQYF,TGTGCCAGCTCGTTGAGGGACGAGCAGTACTTC
TRBV6-6,NA,TRBJ2-5,NA,CASRRVIQETQYF,TGTGCCAGCAGGCGGGTAATTCAAGAGACCCAGTACTTC
TRBV4-2,NA,TRBJ2-3,NA,CASSQDQLTDDTQYF,TGTGCCAGCAGCCAAGACCAATTGACTGATGATACGCAGTATTTT
TRBV9,NA,TRBJ2-5,NA,CASSVEAWGVQETQYF,TGTGCCAGCAGCGTAGAAGCTTGGGGGGTACAAGAGACCCAGTACTTC
TRBV28,NA,TRBJ2-2,TRBD1,CASSLLSGQGNTGELFF,TGTGCCAGCAGTTTATTATCGGGACAGGGGAACACCGGGGAGCTGTTTTTT
TRBV28,NA,TRBJ1-5,NA,CASSPHAGDWDQPQHF,TGTGCCAGCAGTCCTCACGCAGGGGATTGGGATCAGCCCCAGCATTTT
TRBV27,NA,TRBJ2-2,TRBD2,CASSYSSGRSGELFF,TGTGCCAGCAGTTACAGTAGCGGGAGATCGGGGGAGCTGTTTTTT
TRBV6-4,few,TRBJ2-2,NA,CASSMTLNTGELFF,TGTGCCAGCAGTATGACTTTGAACACCGGGGAGCTGTTTTTT
TRBV6-1,NA,TRBJ1-4,NA,CASSGAEKLFF,TGTGCCAGCAGTGGCGCGGAAAAACTGTTTTTT
TRBV11-1,NA,TRBJ2-7,NA,CASSLGEAYEQYF,TGTGCCAGCAGCTTGGGGGAGGCCTACGAGCAGTACTTC
TRBV19,NA,TRBJ1-1,NA,CASRPRDGRLPEAFF,TGTGCCAGTAGACCGAGAGACGGGAGATTACCTGAAGCTTTCTTT
TRBV2,NA,TRBJ2-7,TRBD2,CASGGLAGVYEQYF,TGTGCCAGCGGGGGACTAGCGGGAGTGTACGAGCAGTACTTC
TRBV18,NA,TRBJ1-2,NA,CASSPDLANYGYTF,TGTGCCAGCTCACCGGACTTAGCTAACTATGGCTACACCTTC
TRBV6-4,NA,TRBJ2-2,TRBD1,CASRLDRGTGELFF,TGTGCCAGCAGACTTGACAGGGGCACCGGGGAGCTGTTTTTT
TRBV4-2,NA,TRBJ2-1,TRBD2,CASSHIKAGGPHNEQFF,TGTGCCAGCAGCCACATTAAAGCGGGAGGGCCCCACAATGAGCAGTTCTTC
TRBV7-2,few,TRBJ1-6,NA,CASSRDFPPLHF,TGTGCCAGCAGCCGGGACTTCCCACCCCTCCACTTT
TRBV27,NA,TRBJ2-1,NA,CASSGGSYNEQFF,TGTGCCAGCAGCGGGGGCTCCTACAATGAGCAGTTCTTC
TRBV5-5,NA,TRBJ2-7,TRBD1,CASSQTGGWYEQYF,TGTGCCAGCAGCCAAACAGGGGGGTGGTACGAGCAGTACTTC
TRBV29-1,NA,TRBJ2-7,TRBD2,CSATTSGSYEQYF,TGCAGCGCCACGACTAGCGGGAGCTACGAGCAGTACTTC
TRBV27,once,TRBJ2-7,TRBD1,CASSPRQGPYEQYF,TGTGCCAGCAGTCCTCGACAGGGCCCCTACGAGCAGTACTTC
TRBV2,NA,TRBJ2-7,TRBD2,CASSEGGGRSYEQYF,TGTGCCAGCAGTGAGGGGGGGGGTCGCTCCTACGAGCAGTACTTC
TRBV10-3,NA,TRBJ2-7,NA,CAISDVRGSYEQYF,TGTGCCATCAGTGACGTCCGCGGCTCCTACGAGCAGTACTTC
TRBV29-1,NA,TRBJ2-3,TRBD2,CSVDAWDLAGVSDTQYF,TGCAGCGTTGATGCCTGGGATCTGGCGGGAGTGTCGGATACGCAGTATTTT
TRBV27,NA,TRBJ1-6,TRBD1,CASSFDRGNSPLHF,TGTGCCAGCAGTTTCGACAGGGGGAATTCACCCCTCCACTTT
TRBV25-1,NA,TRBJ1-1,TRBD1,CASRMTGLNTEAFF,TGTGCCAGCAGGATGACAGGGTTGAACACTGAAGCTTTCTTT
TRBV6-5,NA,TRBJ2-3,TRBD2,CASSYEAGRSDTQYF,TGTGCCAGCAGTTACGAAGCGGGACGGTCAGATACGCAGTATTTT
TRBV5-1,NA,TRBJ1-4,NA,CASSLGRGDEKLFF,TGCGCCAGCAGCTTGGGCAGGGGAGATGAAAAACTGTTTTTT
TRBV5-5,NA,TRBJ1-2,NA,CASSLISGNGYTF,TGTGCCAGCAGCTTGATCTCAGGGAATGGCTACACCTTC
TRBV7-3,NA,TRBJ2-1,TRBD2,CASSAPGTSGDNEQFF,TGTGCCAGCAGCGCCCCCGGAACTAGCGGGGACAATGAGCAGTTCTTC
TRBV19,few,TRBJ1-1,NA,CARRSGDTEAFF,TGTGCCAGGCGGAGCGGGGACACTGAAGCTTTCTTT
TRBV12-5,NA,TRBJ2-1,TRBD2,CASGLVLAGGSPSSYNEQFF,TGTGCTAGTGGTTTGGTACTAGCGGGAGGGTCCCCGAGCTCCTACAATGAGCAGTTCTTC
TRBV5-8,NA,TRBJ1-5,NA,CASSTGIQAQPQHF,TGTGCCAGCAGCACTGGCATACAGGCTCAGCCCCAGCATTTT
TRBV9,NA,TRBJ2-1,TRBD2,CASSVEGLAVDEQFF,TGTGCCAGCAGCGTAGAGGGACTAGCTGTTGATGAGCAGTTCTTC
TRBV28,NA,TRBJ1-4,TRBD1,CASSHDWTGMGKLFF,TGTGCCAGCAGTCATGATTGGACAGGGATGGGAAAACTGTTTTTT
TRBV19,NA,TRBJ1-1,TRBD1,CASRITGGAEAFF,TGTGCCAGTAGGATAACAGGGGGGGCTGAAGCTTTCTTT
TRBV28,NA,TRBJ1-1,NA,CASSLISGGTEAFF,TGTGCCAGCAGTTTAATTTCCGGGGGCACTGAAGCTTTCTTT
TRBV7-3,NA,TRBJ2-2,NA,CASSPSGVGELFF,TGTGCCAGCAGCCCTTCGGGGGTCGGGGAGCTGTTTTTT
TRBV19,NA,TRBJ2-5,NA,CASSIGQKETQYF,TGTGCCAGTAGTATAGGGCAGAAGGAGACCCAGTACTTC
TRBV28,NA,TRBJ2-7,NA,CASSSRERGEQYF,TGTGCCAGCAGCTCACGCGAGAGGGGGGAGCAGTACTTC
TRBV6-5,NA,TRBJ2-1,TRBD2,CASSYLGTSDYNEQFF,TGTGCCAGCAGTTACCTCGGGACTAGCGATTACAATGAGCAGTTCTTC
TRBV7-2,NA,TRBJ2-1,TRBD2,CASSEGLATRSYNEQFF,TGTGCCAGCAGCGAGGGACTAGCGACTCGCTCCTACAATGAGCAGTTCTTC
TRBV19,NA,TRBJ2-7,NA,CASSIAADSSYEQYF,TGTGCCAGTAGTATAGCCGCGGACAGTTCCTACGAGCAGTACTTC
TRBV2,NA,TRBJ2-6,TRBD2,CAGREVGANVLTF,TGTGCGGGGAGGGAAGTTGGGGCCAACGTCCTGACTTTC
TRBV30,NA,TRBJ1-5,NA,CAWSPSGLSNQPQHF,TGTGCCTGGAGTCCATCCGGACTTAGCAATCAGCCCCAGCATTTT
TRBV5-1,NA,TRBJ2-1,NA,CASSLRVAYNEQFF,TGCGCCAGCAGCCTTCGGGTTGCCTACAATGAGCAGTTCTTC
TRBV6-1,once,TRBJ2-3,TRBD2,CASSATSGGADTQYF,TGTGCCAGCAGCGCCACTAGCGGGGGGGCAGATACGCAGTATTTT
TRBV5-4,NA,TRBJ2-4,TRBD1,CASSLVPGTGGVKNIQYF,TGTGCCAGCAGCTTGGTTCCCGGGACAGGGGGAGTCAAAAACATTCAGTACTTC
TRBV27,NA,TRBJ1-2,NA,CASSLSGTDYGYTF,TGTGCCAGCAGTTTATCGGGGACTGACTATGGCTACACCTTC
TRBV28,NA,TRBJ1-2,NA,CASSLNRANYGYTF,TGTGCCAGCAGTTTAAATAGAGCTAACTATGGCTACACCTTC